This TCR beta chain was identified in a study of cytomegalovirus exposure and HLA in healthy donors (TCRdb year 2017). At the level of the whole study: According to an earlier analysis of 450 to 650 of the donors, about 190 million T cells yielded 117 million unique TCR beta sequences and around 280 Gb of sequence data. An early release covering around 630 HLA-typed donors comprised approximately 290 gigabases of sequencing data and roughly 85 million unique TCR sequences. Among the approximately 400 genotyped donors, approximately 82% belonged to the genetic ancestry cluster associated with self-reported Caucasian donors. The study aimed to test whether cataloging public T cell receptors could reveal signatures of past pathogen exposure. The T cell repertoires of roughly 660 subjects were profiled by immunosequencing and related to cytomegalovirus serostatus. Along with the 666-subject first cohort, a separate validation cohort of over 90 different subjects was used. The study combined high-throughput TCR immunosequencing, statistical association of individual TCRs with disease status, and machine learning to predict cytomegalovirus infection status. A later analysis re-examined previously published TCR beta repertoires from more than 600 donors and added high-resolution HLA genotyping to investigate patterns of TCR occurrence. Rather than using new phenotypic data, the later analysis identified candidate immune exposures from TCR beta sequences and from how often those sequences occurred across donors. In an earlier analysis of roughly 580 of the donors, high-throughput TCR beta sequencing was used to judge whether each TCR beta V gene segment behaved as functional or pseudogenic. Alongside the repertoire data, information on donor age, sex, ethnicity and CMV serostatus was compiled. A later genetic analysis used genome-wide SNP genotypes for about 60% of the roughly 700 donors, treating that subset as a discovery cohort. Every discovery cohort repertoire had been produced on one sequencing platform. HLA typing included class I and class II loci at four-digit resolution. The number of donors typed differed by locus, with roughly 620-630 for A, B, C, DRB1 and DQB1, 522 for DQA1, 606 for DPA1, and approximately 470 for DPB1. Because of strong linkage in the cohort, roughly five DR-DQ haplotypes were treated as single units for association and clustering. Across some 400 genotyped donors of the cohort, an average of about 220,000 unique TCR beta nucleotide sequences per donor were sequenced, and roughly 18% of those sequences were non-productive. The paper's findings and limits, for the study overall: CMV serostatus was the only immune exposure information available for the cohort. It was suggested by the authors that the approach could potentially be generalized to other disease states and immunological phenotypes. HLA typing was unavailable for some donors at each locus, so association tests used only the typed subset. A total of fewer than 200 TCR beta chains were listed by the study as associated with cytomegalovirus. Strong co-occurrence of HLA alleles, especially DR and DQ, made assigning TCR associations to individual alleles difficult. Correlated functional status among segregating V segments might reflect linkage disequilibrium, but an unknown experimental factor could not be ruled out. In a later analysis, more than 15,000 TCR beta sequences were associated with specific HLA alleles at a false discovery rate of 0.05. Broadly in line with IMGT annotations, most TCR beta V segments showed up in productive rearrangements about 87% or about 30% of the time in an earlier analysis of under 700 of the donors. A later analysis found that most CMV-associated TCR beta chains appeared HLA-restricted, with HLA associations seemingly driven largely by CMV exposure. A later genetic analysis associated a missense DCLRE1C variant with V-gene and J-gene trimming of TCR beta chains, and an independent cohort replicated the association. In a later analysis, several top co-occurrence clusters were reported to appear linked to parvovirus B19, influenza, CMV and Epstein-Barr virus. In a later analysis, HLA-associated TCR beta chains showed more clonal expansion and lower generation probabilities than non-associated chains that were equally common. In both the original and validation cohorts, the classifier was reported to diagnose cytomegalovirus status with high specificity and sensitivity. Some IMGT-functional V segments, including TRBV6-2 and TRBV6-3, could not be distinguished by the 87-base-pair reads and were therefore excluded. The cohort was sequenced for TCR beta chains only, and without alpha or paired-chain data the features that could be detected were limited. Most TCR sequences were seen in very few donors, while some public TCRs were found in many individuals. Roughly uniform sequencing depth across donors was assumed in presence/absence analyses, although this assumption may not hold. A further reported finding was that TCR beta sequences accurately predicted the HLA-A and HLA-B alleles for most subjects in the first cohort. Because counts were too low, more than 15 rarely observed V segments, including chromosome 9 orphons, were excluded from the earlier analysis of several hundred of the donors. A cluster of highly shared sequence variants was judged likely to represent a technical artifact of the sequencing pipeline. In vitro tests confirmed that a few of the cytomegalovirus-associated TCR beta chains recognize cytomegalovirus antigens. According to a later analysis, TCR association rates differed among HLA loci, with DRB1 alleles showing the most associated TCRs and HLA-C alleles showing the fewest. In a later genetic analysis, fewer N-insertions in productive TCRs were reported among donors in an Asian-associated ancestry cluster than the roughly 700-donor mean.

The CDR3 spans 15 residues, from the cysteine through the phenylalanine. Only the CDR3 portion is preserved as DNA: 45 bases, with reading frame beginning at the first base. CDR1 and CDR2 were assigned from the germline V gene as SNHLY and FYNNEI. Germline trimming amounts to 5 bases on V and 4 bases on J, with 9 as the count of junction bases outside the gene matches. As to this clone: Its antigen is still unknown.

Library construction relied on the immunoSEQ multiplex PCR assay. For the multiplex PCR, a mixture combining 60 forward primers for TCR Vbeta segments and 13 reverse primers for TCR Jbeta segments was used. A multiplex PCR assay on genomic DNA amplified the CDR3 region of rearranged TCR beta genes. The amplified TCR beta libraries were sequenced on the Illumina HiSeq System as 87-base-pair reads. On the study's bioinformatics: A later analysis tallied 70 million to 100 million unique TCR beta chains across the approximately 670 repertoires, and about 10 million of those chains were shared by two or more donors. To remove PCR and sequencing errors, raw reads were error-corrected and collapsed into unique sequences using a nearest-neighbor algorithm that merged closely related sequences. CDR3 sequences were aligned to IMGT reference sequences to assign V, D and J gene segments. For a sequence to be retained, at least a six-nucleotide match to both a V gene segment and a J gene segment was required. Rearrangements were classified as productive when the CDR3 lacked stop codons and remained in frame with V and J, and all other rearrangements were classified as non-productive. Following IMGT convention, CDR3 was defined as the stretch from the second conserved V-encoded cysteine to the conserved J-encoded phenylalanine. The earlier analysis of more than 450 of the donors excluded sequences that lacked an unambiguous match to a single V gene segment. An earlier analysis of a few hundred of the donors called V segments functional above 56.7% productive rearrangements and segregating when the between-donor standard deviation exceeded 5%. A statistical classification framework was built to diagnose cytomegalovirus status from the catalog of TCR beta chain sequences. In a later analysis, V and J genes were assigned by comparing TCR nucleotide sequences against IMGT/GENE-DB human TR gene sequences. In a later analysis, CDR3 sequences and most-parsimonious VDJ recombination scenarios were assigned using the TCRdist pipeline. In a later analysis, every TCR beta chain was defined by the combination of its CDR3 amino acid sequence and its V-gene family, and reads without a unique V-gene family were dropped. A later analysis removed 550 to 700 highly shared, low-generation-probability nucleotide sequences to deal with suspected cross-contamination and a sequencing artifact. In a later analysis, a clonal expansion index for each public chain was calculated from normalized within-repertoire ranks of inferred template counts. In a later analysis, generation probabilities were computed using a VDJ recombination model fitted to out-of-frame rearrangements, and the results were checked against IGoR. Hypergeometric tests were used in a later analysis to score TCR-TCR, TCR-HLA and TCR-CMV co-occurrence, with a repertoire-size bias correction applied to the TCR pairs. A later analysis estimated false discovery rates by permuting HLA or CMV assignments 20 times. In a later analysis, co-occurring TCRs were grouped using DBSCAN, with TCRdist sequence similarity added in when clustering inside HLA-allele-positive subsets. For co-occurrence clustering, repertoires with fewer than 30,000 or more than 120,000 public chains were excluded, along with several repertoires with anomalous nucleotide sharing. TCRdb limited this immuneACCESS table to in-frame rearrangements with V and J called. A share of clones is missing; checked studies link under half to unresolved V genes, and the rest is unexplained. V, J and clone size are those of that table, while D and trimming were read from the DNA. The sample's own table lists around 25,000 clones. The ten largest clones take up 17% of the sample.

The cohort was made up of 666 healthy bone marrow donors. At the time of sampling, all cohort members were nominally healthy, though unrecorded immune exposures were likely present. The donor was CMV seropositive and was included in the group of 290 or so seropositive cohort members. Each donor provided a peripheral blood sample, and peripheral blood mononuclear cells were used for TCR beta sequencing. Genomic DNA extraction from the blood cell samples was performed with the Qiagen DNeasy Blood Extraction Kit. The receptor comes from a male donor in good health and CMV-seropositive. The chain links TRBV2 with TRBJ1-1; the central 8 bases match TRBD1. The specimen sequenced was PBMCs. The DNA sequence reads TGTGCCAGCAGTAGACAGGGGTATTCTCCCACTGAAGCTTTCTTT. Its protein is CASSRQGYSPTEAFF.